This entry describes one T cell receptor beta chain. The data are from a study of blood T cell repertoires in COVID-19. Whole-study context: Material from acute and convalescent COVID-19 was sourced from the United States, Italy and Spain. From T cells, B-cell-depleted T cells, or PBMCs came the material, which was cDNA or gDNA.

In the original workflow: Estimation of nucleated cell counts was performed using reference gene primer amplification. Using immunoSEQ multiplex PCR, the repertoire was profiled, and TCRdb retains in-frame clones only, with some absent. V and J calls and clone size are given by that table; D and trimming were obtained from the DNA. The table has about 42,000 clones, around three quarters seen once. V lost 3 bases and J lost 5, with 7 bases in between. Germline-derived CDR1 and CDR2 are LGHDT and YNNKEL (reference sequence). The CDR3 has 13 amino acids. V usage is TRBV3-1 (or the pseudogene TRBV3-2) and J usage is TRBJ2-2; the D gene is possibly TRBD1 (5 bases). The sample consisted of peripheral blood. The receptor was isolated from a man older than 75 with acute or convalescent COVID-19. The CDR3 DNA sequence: TGTGCCAGCAGCCAGACAGAGACCGGGGAGCTGTTTTTT. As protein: CASSQTETGELFF.